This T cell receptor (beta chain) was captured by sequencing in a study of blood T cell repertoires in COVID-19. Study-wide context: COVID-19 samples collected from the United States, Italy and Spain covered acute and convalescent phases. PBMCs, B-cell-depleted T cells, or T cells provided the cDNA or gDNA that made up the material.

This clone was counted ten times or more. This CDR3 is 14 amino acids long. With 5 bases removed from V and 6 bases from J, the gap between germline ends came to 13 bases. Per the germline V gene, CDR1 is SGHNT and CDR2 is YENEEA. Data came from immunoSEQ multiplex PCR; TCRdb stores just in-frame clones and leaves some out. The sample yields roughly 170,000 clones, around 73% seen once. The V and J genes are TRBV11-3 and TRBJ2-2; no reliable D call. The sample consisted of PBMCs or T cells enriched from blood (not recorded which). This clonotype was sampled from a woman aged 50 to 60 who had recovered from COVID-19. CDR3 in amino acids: CASSPGGGPGELFF. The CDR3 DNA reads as TGTGCCAGCAGCCCCGGTGGTGGGCCCGGGGAGCTGTTTTTT.